These T cell receptor beta chains were read from a single sample in a study of shared clonotypes between healthy human individuals. Assay used: immunoSEQ multiplex PCR; TCRdb lists only in-frame clones, some missing. This sample has 1.4 million to 1.5 million clones; 96% occur once, and the top ten carry 1% to 1.5%. The material sequenced was naive CD4+ T cells sorted from blood. These receptors were collected from a man aged 25 to 40 in good health. The CDR3 runs from the conserved cysteine through the conserved F or W. D genes are given only for firm matches. Rows give clone size only sometimes, using once, few, many, or a class for an expanded clone.

J gene	clone size	D gene	V gene	CDR3 protein	CDR3 DNA
TRBJ2-7	NA	NA	TRBV6-1	CASSETASLFYEQYF	TGTGCCAGCAGTGAAACCGCCAGCCTCTTCTACGAGCAGTACTTC
TRBJ2-1	few	NA	TRBV19	CATSNRVTEQFF	TGTGCCACTTCTAACAGGGTTACTGAGCAGTTCTTC
TRBJ1-5	few	NA	TRBV5-1	CASAPAQHF	TGCGCCAGCGCCCCGGCCCAGCATTTT
TRBJ1-3	NA	NA	TRBV27	CASSLRGGASGNTIYF	TGTGCCAGCAGTTTGCGGGGCGGGGCTTCTGGAAACACCATATATTTT
TRBJ2-3	NA	TRBD2	TRBV4-2	CASSQPQREETQYF	TGTGCCAGCAGCCAGCCCCAGCGGGAGGAGACGCAGTATTTT
TRBJ2-1	NA	TRBD2	TRBV4-3	CASSSQRGSSLGQFF	TGCGCCAGCAGCTCCCAGCGGGGTAGCTCGTTGGGGCAGTTCTTC
TRBJ2-5	NA	NA	TRBV4-3	CASSSRADETQYF	TGCGCCAGCAGCTCGCGGGCCGATGAGACCCAGTACTTC
TRBJ2-1	NA	NA	TRBV7-2	CASSLAIWDNEQFF	TGTGCCAGCAGCTTAGCGATTTGGGACAATGAGCAGTTCTTC
TRBJ2-5	NA	NA	TRBV11-2	CASSLAVETQYF	TGTGCCAGCAGCTTAGCGGTAGAGACCCAGTACTTC
TRBJ2-1	NA	TRBD1	TRBV5-1	CASSPGQVFNEQFF	TGCGCCAGCAGCCCAGGACAGGTTTTCAATGAGCAGTTCTTC
TRBJ2-3	NA	TRBD2	TRBV5-6	CASSLTSGTEDTQYF	TGTGCCAGCAGCTTGACTAGCGGGACGGAAGATACGCAGTATTTT
TRBJ2-7	NA	TRBD1	TRBV7-9	CASSLGGDRGTYEQYF	TGTGCCAGCAGCTTAGGGGGGGACAGGGGAACCTACGAGCAGTACTTC
TRBJ2-3	NA	NA	TRBV5-1	CASSVGDGRLPGRDTQYF	TGCGCCAGCAGCGTTGGGGACGGTCGACTACCGGGTAGGGATACGCAGTATTTT
TRBJ2-5	NA	TRBD1	TRBV18	CASSPPGQGQETQYF	TGTGCCAGCTCACCACCGGGACAGGGGCAAGAGACCCAGTACTTC
TRBJ2-3	NA	NA	TRBV29-1	CSVGSVRYTDTQYF	TGCAGCGTTGGTAGCGTTAGGTACACAGATACGCAGTATTTT
TRBJ2-1	NA	TRBD2	TRBV5-1	CASTPGASGSIYNEQFF	TGCGCCAGCACCCCTGGGGCTAGCGGGAGCATCTACAATGAGCAGTTCTTC
TRBJ2-2	NA	TRBD2	TRBV9	CASSPAVGGSDTGELFF	TGTGCCAGCAGCCCAGCGGTGGGCGGGAGCGACACCGGGGAGCTGTTTTTT
TRBJ1-5	NA	NA	TRBV7-2	CASSFFTGYSNQPQHF	TGTGCCAGCAGCTTCTTTACAGGATATAGCAATCAGCCCCAGCATTTT
TRBJ2-3	NA	NA	TRBV5-1	CASRDPSDTQYF	TGCGCCAGCAGAGACCCCTCGGATACGCAGTATTTT
TRBJ2-7	NA	NA	TRBV5-5	CASSWQGSEQYF	TGTGCCAGCAGCTGGCAGGGGAGCGAGCAGTACTTC
TRBJ2-1	NA	NA	TRBV5-1	CASSLEVRNEQFF	TGCGCCAGCAGCTTGGAAGTTCGCAATGAGCAGTTCTTC
TRBJ1-3	NA	NA	TRBV11-2	CASSLETGRAGGNTIYF	TGTGCCAGCAGCTTAGAGACCGGACGGGCCGGTGGAAACACCATATATTTT
TRBJ1-1	NA	NA	TRBV7-9	CASSLRVTEAFF	TGTGCCAGCAGCTTGAGGGTCACTGAAGCTTTCTTT
TRBJ1-2	NA	NA	TRBV6-1	CASSEARIDSNYGYTF	TGTGCCAGCAGTGAAGCTAGAATCGACAGCAACTATGGCTACACCTTC
TRBJ2-1	NA	NA	TRBV11-3	CASSLVSSNEQFF	TGTGCCAGCAGCTTAGTCTCTAGCAATGAGCAGTTCTTC
TRBJ2-2	NA	NA	TRBV4-3	CASSQAGRSYTGELFF	TGCGCCAGCAGCCAAGCAGGGAGGTCTTACACCGGGGAGCTGTTTTTT
TRBJ2-2	NA	TRBD1	TRBV7-9	CASSIPGQGAGELFF	TGTGCCAGCAGCATACCGGGACAGGGGGCCGGGGAGCTGTTTTTT
TRBJ1-2	once	NA	TRBV9	CASSVDRLGMGTTYGYTF	TGTGCCAGCAGCGTAGACCGTCTGGGTATGGGGACCACGTATGGCTACACCTTC
TRBJ2-1	NA	TRBD2	TRBV5-1	CASNSLAGETYNEQFF	TGCGCCAGCAACTCACTAGCGGGGGAAACCTACAATGAGCAGTTCTTC
TRBJ2-5	NA	TRBD2	TRBV27	CASSEYGLAGGQETQYF	TGTGCCAGCAGTGAATATGGATTGGCGGGAGGGCAAGAGACCCAGTACTTC